This is a list of T cell receptor beta chains from one sample in a study of blood T cell repertoires in COVID-19. Sequencing was performed with immunoSEQ multiplex PCR; in TCRdb, only in-frame clones are kept and a portion is missing. The table has around 360,000 clones, around 87% seen once. Specimen: peripheral blood. The source of these receptors is a woman aged 25 to 39 with COVID-19, enrolled during active disease. Each CDR3 is given with its conserved first and last residue. Only some rows state a clone size, as once, few, many or a class for expanded clones.

CDR3 protein: CASSRGSGTGYSYEQYF
V gene: TRBV5-1
clone size: NA

CDR3 protein: CASSEYLAGENEQFF
V gene: TRBV10-1
clone size: NA

CDR3 protein: CASSLHSSGSANTGELFF
V gene: TRBV5-1
clone size: NA

CDR3 protein: CATSDRWGEQYF
V gene: TRBV24-1
clone size: NA

CDR3 protein: CASSYLGQDNEQYF
V gene: TRBV6-5
clone size: NA

CDR3 protein: CASSLETGLGEKLFF
V gene: TRBV7-2
clone size: few

CDR3 protein: CASSLYPQAYNEQFF
V gene: TRBV5-1
clone size: NA

CDR3 protein: CASNSQTIEAFF
V gene: TRBV6-6
clone size: NA

CDR3 protein: CSAGVGETQYF
V gene: TRBV29-1
clone size: NA

CDR3 protein: CASSLVGPGNYNEQFF
V gene: TRBV11-2
clone size: NA

CDR3 protein: CASSLGVGGTYEQYF
V gene: TRBV5-1
clone size: once

CDR3 protein: CASSLGTGERNEQFF
V gene: TRBV11-2
clone size: NA

CDR3 protein: CASSRGGVGKNIQYF
V gene: TRBV6-2/TRBV6-3
clone size: NA

CDR3 protein: CASSDQQAAAEAFF
V gene: TRBV2
clone size: few